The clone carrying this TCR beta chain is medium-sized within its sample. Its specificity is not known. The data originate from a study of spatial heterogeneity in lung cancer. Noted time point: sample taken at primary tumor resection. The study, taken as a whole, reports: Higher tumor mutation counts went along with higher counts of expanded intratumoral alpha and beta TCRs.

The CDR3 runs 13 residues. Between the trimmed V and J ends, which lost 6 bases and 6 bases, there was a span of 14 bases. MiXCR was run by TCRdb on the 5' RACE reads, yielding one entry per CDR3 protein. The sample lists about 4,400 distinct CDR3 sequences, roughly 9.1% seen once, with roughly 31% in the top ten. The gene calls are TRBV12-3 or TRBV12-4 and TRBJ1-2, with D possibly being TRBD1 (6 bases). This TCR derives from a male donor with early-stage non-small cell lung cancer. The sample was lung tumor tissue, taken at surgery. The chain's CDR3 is CASRQGGSHGYTF. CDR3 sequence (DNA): TGTGCCAGCAGACAGGGCGGGAGCCATGGCTACACCTTC.